This TCR beta chain derives from a study of T cells in Graves' hyperthyroidism and ophthalmopathy. This clonotype was observed a few times. Amplification targeted TCR beta CDR3 regions from RNA transcripts. The TCR CDR3 was amplified in a first-round RT-PCR using the HTBI primer set. Using its own MiXCR run on the multiplex PCR reads, TCRdb lists one record per CDR3 protein. The sample gives about 300,000 distinct CDR3 sequences, around 19% of which show up once; under 45% is in the top ten. Diagnostic decisions used clinical symptoms, serum thyroxine and TRAb, thyroid ultrasound and orbital computed tomography. The CDR3 sequence is 13 residues long. Trimming took 5 bases from V and 6 from J, leaving 16 bases between them. Looked up from germline, CDR1 is SQVTM and CDR2 is ANQGSEA.

The TCR was taken from a man in his forties or fifties with Graves' ophthalmopathy. Material: blood. The chain carries TRBV29-1 and TRBJ1-2; possible D gene TRBD1, 6 bases. In nucleotides, the CDR3 is TGCAGCGTTCTCGGACAGCGAGGGGATGGCTACACCTTC. Translating gives CSVLGQRGDGYTF.